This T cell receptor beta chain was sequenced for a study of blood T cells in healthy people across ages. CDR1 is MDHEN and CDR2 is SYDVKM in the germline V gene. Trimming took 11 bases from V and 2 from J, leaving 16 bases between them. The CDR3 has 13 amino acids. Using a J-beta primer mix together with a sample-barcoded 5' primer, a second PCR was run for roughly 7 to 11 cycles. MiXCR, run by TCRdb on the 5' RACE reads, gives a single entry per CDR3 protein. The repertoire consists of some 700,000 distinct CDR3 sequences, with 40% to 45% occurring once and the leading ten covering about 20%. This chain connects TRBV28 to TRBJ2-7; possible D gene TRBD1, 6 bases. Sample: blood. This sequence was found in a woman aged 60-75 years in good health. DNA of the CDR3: TGTGCCTTACAAAAACAGGGCCCCTACGAGCAGTACTTC. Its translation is CALQKQGPYEQYF. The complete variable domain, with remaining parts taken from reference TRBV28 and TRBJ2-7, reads DVKVTQSSRYLVKRTGEKVFLECVQDMDHENMFWYRQDPGLGLRLIYFSYDVKMKEKGDIPEGYSVSREKKERFSLILESASTNQTSMYLCALQKQGPYEQYFGPGTRLTVT.